This T cell receptor beta chain was sequenced in a study of T cells in Graves' hyperthyroidism and ophthalmopathy. The germline CDR1 and CDR2 sequences are SEHNR and FQNEAQ (reference sequence). With 10 bases removed from V and 1 base from J, the gap between germline ends came to 10 bases. This CDR3 has 12 residues. RNA transcripts provided the source from which TCR beta CDR3 regions were amplified. The HTBI set primed first-round TCR CDR3 RT-PCR. One entry per CDR3 protein results from TCRdb running MiXCR on the multiplex PCR reads. Among some 490,000 distinct CDR3 sequences, 20% to 25% were seen once, and the ten largest hold around 50%. This clonotype was recorded at least ten times.

The sequence came from a woman aged 70 to 79 with Graves' ophthalmopathy. The J gene is TRBJ1-1, the V gene TRBV7-9; D uncertain. The sequenced material came from blood. CDR3 region: CATLVGNTEAFF. The DNA for the CDR3 is TGTGCCACCCTCGTAGGGAACACTGAAGCTTTCTTT.